This T cell receptor beta chain was profiled in a study of blood T cell repertoires in COVID-19. Study in general: Samples taken during acute and convalescent COVID-19 were collected in the United States, Italy and Spain. From T cells, B-cell-depleted T cells, or PBMCs came the material, which was cDNA or gDNA.

Original data processing: It was from reference gene primer amplification that nucleated cell counts were estimated. TCRdb keeps only in-frame clones here, not all; method: immunoSEQ multiplex PCR. D and trimming were read from the DNA, whereas the V and J calls and clone size are those reported in that table. This sample has around 100,000 clones, with 70% to 90% found just once. Between the trimmed V and J ends, which lost 5 bases and 2 bases, there was a span of 15 bases. Looked up from germline, CDR1 is SEHNR and CDR2 is FQNEAQ (reference sequence). This CDR3 is built from 16 residues. This clone was counted between two and nine times.

The source of this sequence is an older woman with acute or convalescent COVID-19. V and J are TRBV7-9 and TRBJ2-2; tentatively, D is TRBD1 (6 bases). The sample comprised peripheral blood. The CDR3 DNA reads TGTGCCAGCAGCCTTATTGGGGGACAAAACACCGGGGAGCTGTTTTTT. Its protein product is CASSLIGGQNTGELFF. Combining the CDR3 with reference TRBV7-9 and TRBJ2-2 gives the whole variable domain DTGVSQNPRHKITKRGQNVTFRCDPISEHNRLYWYRQTLGQGPEFLTYFQNEAQLEKSRLLSDRFSAERPKGSFSTLEIQRTEQGDSAMYLCASSLIGGQNTGELFFGEGSRLTVL.